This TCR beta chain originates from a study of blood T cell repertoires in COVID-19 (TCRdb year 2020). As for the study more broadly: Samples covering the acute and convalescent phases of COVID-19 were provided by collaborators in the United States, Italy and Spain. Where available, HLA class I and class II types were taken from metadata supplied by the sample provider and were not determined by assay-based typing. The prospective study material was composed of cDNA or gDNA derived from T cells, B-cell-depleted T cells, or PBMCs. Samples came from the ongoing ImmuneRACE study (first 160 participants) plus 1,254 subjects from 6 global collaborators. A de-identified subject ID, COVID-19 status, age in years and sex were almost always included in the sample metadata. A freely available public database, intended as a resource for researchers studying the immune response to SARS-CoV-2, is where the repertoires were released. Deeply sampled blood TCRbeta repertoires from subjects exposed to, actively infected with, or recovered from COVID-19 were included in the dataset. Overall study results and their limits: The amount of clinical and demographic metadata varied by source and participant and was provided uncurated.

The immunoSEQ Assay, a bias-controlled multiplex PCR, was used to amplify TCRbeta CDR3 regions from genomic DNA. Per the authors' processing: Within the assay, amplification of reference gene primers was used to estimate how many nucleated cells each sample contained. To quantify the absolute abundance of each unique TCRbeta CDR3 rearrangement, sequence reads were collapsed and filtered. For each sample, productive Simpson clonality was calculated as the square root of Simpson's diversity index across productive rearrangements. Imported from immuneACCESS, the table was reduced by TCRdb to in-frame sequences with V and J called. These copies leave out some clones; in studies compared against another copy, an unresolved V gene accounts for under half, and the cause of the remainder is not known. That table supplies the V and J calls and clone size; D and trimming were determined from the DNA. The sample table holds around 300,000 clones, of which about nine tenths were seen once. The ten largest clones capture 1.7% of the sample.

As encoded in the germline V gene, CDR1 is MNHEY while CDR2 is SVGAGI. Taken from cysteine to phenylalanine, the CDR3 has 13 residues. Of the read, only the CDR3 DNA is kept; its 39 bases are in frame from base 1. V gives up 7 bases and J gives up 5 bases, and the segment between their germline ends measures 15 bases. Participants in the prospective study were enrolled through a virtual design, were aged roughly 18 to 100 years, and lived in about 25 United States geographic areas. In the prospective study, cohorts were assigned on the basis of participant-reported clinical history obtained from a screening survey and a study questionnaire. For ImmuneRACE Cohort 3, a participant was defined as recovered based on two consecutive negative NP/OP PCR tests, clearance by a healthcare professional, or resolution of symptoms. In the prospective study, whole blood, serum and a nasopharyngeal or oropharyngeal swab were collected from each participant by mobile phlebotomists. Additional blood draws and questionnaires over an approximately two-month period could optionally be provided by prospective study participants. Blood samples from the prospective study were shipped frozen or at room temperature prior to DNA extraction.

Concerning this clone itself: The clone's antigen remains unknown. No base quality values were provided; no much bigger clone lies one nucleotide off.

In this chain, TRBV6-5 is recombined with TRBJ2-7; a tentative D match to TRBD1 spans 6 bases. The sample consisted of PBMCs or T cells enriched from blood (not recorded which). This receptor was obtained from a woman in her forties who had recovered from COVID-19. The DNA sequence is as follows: TGTGCCAGCACCAAGACAGGCTTGGACGAGCAGTACTTC. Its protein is CASTKTGLDEQYF.